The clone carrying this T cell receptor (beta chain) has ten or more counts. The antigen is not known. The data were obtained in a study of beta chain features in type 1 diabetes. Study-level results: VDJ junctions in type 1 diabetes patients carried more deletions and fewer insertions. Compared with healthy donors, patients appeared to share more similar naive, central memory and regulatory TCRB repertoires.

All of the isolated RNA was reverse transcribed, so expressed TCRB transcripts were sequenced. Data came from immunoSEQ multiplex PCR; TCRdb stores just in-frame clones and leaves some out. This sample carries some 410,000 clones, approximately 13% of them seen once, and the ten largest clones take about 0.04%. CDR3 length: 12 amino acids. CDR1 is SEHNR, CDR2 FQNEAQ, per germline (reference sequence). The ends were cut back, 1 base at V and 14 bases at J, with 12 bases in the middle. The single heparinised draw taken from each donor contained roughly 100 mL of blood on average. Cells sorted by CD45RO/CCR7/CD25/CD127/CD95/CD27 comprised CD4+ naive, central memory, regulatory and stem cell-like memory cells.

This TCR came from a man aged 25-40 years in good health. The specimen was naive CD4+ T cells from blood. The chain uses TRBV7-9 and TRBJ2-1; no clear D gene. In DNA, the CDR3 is TGTGCCAGCAGCTTAGTTGGGGATTTGAAGTTCTTC. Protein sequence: CASSLVGDLKFF.